The TCR beta chain under discussion was sequenced for a study of response to subunit inactivated influenza vaccine. This CDR3 has 16 amino acids. Trimming at V came to 2 bases and at J to 2 bases, leaving 5 bases not matched to a gene. Germline V CDR1 and CDR2: MNHEY, SVGEGT. Whole-study findings and limits: T cells newly recruited by each seasonal influenza vaccination are few, the authors suggested.

TCRdb re-analysed the RT-PCR reads in MiXCR, keeping a single row per CDR3 protein. Of 450,000 to 550,000 distinct CDR3 sequences listed, around 25% are singletons. Comment on this clonotype: Its antigen is undetermined.

J is TRBJ2-1 and V is TRBV6-2 or TRBV6-3; 8 bases fit TRBD2. This material consisted of CD4+ T cells sorted from PBMCs, taken approximately 5 days after vaccination. This sequence was found in a man in his fifties or sixties who received an inactivated influenza vaccine. The CDR3 is CASSYPGAGAYNEQFF. CDR3 bases: TGTGCCAGCAGTTACCCTGGAGCGGGAGCCTACAATGAGCAGTTCTTC.